This T cell receptor beta chain was observed in a study of technical replicates of blood from several donors. In its sample, this clone was seen once. The protocol was immunoSEQ multiplex PCR, while the TCRdb copy is restricted to in-frame clones and leaves out a portion. The repertoire holds about 59,000 clones, with almost 97% as singletons. V was pared by 2 bases and J by 4 bases, with 7 bases between. CDR1 and CDR2 from the germline V gene are SGHRS and YFSETQ. CDR3 size: 12 residues. This sequence was found in a human donor in good health. Source material: T cells isolated from PBMCs. The chain uses TRBV5-1 and TRBJ2-7; possibly TRBD1 for D (5 bases). CDR3 nucleotide sequence: TGCGCCAGCAGCTTTCAGGGTTACGAGCAGTACTTC. Its protein is CASSFQGYEQYF.